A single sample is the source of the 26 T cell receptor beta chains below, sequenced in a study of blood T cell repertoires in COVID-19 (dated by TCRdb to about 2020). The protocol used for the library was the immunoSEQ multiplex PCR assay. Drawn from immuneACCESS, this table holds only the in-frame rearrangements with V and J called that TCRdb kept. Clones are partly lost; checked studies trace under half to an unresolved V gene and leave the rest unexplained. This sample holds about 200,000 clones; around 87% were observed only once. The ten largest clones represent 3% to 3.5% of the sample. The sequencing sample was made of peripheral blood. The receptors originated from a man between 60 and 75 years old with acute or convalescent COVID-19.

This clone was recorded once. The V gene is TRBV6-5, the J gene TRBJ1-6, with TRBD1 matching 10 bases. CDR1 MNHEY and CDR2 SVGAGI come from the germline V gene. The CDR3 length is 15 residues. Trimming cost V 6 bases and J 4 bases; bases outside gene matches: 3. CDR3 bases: TGTGCCAGCAGGGGGACAGGGGCTTATAATTCACCCCTCCACTTT. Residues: CASRGTGAYNSPLHF.

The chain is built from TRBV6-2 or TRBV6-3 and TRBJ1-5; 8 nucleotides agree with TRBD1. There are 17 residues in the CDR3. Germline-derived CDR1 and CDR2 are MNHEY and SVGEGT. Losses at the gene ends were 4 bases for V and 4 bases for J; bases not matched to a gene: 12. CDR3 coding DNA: TGTGCCAGCAGTTCTTGGGGGGACAGGTTAGGAAATCAGCCCCAGCATTTT. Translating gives CASSSWGDRLGNQPQHF.

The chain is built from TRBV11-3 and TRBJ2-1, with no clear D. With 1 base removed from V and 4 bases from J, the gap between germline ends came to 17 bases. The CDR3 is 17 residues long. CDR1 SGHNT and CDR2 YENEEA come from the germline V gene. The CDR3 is CASSLANSPGRYNEQFF. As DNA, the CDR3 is TGTGCCAGCAGCTTAGCAAACTCCCCAGGCAGGTACAATGAGCAGTTCTTC.

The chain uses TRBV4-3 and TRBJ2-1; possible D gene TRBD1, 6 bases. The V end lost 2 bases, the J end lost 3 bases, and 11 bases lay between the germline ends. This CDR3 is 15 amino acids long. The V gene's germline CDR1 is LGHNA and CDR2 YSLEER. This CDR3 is CASSQTGSLYNEQFF. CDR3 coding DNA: TGCGCCAGCAGCCAAACAGGGTCCCTCTACAATGAGCAGTTCTTC.

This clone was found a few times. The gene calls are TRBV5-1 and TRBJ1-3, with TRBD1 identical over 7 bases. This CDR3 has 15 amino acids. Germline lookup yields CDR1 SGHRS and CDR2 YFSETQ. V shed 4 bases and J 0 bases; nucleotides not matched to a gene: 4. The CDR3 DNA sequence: TGCGCCAGCAGCCCGGGACAGCACTCTGGAAACACCATATATTTT. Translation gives CASSPGQHSGNTIYF.

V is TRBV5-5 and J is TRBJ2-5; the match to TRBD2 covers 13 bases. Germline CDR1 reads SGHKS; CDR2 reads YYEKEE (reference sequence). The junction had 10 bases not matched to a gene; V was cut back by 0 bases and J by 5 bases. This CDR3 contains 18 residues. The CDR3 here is CASSLGRTSGGAVETQYF. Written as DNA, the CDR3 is TGTGCCAGCAGCTTGGGTCGCACTAGCGGGGGGGCCGTGGAGACCCAGTACTTC.

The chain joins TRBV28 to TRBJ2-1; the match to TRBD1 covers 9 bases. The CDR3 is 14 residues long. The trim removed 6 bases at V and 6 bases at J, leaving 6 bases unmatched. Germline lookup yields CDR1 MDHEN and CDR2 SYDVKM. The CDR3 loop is CASSLDRGSNEQFF. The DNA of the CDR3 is TGTGCCAGCAGCCTGGACAGGGGATCCAATGAGCAGTTCTTC.

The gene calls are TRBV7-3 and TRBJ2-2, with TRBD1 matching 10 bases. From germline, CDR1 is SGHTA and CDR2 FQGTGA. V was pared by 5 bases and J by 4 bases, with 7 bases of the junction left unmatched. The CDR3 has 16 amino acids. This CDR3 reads CASSRDRGRGTGELFF. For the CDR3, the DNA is TGTGCCAGCAGCCGAGACAGGGGGCGCGGCACCGGGGAGCTGTTTTTT.

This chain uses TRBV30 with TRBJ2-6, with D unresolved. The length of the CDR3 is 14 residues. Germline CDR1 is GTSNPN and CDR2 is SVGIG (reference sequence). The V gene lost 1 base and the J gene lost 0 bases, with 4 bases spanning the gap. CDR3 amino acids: CAWSGHSGANVLTF. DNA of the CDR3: TGTGCCTGGAGTGGACACTCTGGGGCCAACGTCCTGACTTTC.

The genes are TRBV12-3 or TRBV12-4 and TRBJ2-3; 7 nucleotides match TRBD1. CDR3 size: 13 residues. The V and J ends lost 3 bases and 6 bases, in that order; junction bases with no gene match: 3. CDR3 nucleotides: TGTGCCAGCAGTTTTACGACAGGGGATACGCAGTATTTT. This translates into CASSFTTGDTQYF.

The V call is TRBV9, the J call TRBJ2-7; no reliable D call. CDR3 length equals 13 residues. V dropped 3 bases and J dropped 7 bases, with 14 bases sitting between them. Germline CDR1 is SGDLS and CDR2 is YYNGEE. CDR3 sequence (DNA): TGTGCCAGCAGCGCCTCCCCCGGGTGGGAGCAGTACTTC. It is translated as CASSASPGWEQYF.

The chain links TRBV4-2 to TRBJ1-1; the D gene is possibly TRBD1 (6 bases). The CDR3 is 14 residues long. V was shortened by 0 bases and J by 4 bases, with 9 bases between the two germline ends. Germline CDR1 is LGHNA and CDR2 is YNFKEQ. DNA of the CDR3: TGTGCCAGCAGCCAAGAGGGGGCCTCCACTGAAGCTTTCTTT. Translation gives CASSQEGASTEAFF.

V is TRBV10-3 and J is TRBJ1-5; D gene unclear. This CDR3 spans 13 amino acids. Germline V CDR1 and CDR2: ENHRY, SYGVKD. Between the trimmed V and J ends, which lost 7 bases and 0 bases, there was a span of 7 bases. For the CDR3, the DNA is TGTGCCATCAACGACAATAGCAATCAGCCCCAGCATTTT. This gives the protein CAINDNSNQPQHF.

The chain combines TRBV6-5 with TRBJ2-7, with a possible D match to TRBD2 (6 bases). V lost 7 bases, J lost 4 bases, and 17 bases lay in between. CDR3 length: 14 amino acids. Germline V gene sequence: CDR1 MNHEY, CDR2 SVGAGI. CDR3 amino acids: CASKDGGPFYEQYF. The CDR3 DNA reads TGTGCCAGCAAGGACGGAGGGCCCTTTTACGAGCAGTACTTC.

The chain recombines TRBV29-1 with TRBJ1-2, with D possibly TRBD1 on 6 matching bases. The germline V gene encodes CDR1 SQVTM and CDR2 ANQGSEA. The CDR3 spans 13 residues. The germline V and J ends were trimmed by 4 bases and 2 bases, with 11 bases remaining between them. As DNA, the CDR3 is TGCAGCGTTGGTAACAGGGAGAACTATGGCTACACCTTC. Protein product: CSVGNRENYGYTF.

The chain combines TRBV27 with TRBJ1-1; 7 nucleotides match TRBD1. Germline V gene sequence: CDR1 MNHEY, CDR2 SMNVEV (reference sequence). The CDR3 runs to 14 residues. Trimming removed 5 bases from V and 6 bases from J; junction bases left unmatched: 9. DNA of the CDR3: TGTGCCAGCAGTCCCGCAGGGGGTTTCGCTGAAGCTTTCTTT. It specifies CASSPAGGFAEAFF.

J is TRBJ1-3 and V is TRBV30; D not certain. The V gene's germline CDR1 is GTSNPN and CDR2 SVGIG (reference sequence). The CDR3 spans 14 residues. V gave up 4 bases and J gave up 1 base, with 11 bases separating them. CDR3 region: CAWILASSGNTIYF. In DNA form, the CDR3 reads TGTGCCTGGATCCTGGCCTCTTCTGGAAACACCATATATTTT. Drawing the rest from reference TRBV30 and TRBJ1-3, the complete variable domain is SQTIHQWPATLVQPVGSPLSLECTVEGTSNPNLYWYRQAAGRGLQLLFYSVGIGQISSEVPQNLSASRPQDRQFILSSKKLLLSDSGFYLCAWILASSGNTIYFGEGSWLTVV.

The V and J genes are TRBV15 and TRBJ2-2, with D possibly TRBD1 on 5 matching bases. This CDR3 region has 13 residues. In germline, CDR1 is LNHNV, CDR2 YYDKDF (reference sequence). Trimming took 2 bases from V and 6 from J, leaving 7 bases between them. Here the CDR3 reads CATSRQGPGELFF. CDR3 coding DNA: TGTGCCACCAGCAGACAGGGCCCCGGGGAGCTGTTTTTT.

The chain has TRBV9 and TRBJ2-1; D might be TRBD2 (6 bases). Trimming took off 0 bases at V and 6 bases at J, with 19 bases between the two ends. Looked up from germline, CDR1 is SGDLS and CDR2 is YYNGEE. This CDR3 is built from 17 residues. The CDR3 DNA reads TGTGCCAGCAGCGTAGCTACCCGAACTAGCCGGGGCAATGAGCAGTTCTTC. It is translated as CASSVATRTSRGNEQFF.

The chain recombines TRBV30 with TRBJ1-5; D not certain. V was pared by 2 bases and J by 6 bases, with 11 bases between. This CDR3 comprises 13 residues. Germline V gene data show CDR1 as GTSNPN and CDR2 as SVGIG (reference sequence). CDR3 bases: TGTGCCTGGAGTACAGCGGGAGGTCAGCCCCAGCATTTT. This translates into CAWSTAGGQPQHF. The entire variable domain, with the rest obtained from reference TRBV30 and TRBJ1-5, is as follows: SQTIHQWPATLVQPVGSPLSLECTVEGTSNPNLYWYRQAAGRGLQLLFYSVGIGQISSEVPQNLSASRPQDRQFILSSKKLLLSDSGFYLCAWSTAGGQPQHFGDGTRLSIL.

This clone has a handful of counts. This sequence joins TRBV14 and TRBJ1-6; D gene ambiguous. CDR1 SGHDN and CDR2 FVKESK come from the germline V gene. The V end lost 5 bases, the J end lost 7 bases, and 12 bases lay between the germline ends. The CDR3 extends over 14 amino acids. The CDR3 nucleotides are TGTGCCAGCAGCGTACATACGTGGAATTCACCCCTCCACTTT. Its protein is CASSVHTWNSPLHF.

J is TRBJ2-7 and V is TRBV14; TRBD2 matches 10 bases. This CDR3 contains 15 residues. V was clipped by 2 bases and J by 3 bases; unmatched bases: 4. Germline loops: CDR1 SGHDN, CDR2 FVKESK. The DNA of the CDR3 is TGTGCCAGCAGCCAAAATAGCGGGGGGAACTACGAGCAGTACTTC. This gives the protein CASSQNSGGNYEQYF.

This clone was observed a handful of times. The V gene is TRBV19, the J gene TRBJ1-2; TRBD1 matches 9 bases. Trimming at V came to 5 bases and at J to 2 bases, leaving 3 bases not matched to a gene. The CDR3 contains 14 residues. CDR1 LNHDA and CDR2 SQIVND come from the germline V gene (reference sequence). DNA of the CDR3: TGTGCCAGTAGTCCCGGACAGGGGAACTATGGCTACACCTTC. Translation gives CASSPGQGNYGYTF.

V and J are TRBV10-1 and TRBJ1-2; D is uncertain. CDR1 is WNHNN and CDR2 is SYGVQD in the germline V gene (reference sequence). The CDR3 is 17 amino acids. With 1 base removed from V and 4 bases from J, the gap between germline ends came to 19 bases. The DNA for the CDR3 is TGCGCCAGCAGTGAGTTACCGACACCCCCCGTCAGCTATGGCTACACCTTC. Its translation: CASSELPTPPVSYGYTF.

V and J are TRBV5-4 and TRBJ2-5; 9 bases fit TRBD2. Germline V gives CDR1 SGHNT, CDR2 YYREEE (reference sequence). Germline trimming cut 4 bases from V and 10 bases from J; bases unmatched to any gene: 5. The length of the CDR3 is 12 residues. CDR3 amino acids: CASSRGGRVQYF. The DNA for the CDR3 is TGTGCCAGCAGCCGGGGCGGGAGGGTCCAGTACTTC.

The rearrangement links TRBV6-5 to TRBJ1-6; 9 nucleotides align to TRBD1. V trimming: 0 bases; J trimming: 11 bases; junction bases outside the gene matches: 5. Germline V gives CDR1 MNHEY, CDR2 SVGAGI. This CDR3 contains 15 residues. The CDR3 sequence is CASSYSRQGVAPLHF. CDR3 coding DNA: TGTGCCAGCAGTTACTCCCGACAGGGGGTAGCACCCCTCCACTTT.